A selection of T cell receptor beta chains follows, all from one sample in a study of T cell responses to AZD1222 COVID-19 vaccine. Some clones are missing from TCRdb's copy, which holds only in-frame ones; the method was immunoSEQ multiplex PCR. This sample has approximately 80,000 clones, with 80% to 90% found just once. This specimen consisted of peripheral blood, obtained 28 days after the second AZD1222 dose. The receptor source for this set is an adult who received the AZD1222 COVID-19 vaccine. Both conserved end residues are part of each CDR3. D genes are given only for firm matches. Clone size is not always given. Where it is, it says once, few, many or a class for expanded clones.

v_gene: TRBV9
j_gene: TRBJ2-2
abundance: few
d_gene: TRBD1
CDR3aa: CASSVSQGAIGELFF
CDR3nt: TGTGCCAGCAGCGTATCCCAGGGGGCGATCGGGGAGCTGTTTTTT

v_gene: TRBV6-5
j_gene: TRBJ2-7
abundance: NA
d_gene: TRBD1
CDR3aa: CASSRGTGLEQYF
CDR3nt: TGTGCCAGCAGTCGCGGGACAGGTTTAGAGCAGTACTTC

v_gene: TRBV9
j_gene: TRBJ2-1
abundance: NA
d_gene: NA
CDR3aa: CASSSGPRLNEQFF
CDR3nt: TGTGCCAGCAGCTCGGGACCCCGACTTAATGAGCAGTTCTTC

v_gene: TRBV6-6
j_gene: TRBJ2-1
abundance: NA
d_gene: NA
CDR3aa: CASSYRGGATDNEQFF
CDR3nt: TGTGCCAGCAGTTACCGAGGTGGGGCTACAGACAATGAGCAGTTCTTC

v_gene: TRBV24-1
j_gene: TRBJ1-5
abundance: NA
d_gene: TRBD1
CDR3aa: CATSDLTGLNQPQHF
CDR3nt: TGTGCCACCAGTGATCTGACAGGGTTGAATCAGCCCCAGCATTTT

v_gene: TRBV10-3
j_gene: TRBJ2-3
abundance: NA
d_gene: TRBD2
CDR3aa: CALASGGRTDTQYF
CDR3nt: TGTGCCCTGGCTAGCGGGGGACGCACAGATACGCAGTATTTT

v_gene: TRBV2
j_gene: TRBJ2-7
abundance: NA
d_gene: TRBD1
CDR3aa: CATRGQGGSYEQYF
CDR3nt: TGTGCCACCCGGGGACAGGGCGGTTCCTACGAGCAGTACTTC

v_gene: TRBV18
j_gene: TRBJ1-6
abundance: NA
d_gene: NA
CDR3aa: CASSPRENRETHNSPLHF
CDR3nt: TGTGCCAGCTCACCACGAGAGAACAGGGAAACTCATAATTCACCCCTCCACTTT

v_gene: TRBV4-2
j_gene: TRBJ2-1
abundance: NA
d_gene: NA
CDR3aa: CASSQGGGAGPKSYNEQFF
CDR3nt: TGTGCCAGCAGCCAGGGCGGAGGTGCGGGACCCAAGAGCTACAATGAGCAGTTCTTC

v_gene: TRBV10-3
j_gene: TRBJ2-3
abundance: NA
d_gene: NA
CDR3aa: CAISDQTDTQYF
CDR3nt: TGTGCCATCAGTGATCAGACGGATACGCAGTATTTT

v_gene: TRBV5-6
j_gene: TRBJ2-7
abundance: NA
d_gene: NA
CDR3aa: CASSLDPSANSYEQYF
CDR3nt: TGTGCCAGCAGCTTGGATCCTTCAGCAAACTCCTACGAGCAGTACTTC

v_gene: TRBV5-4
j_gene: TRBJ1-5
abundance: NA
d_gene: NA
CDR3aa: CASSPEPGHEYNQPQHF
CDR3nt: TGTGCCAGCAGCCCAGAACCCGGACACGAGTACAATCAGCCCCAGCATTTT

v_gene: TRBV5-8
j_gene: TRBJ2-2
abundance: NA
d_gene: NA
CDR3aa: CASSLGYVYSNTGELFF
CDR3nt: TGTGCCAGCAGCTTGGGCTATGTATACTCGAACACCGGGGAGCTGTTTTTT

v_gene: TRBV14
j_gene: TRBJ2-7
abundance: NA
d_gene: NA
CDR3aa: CASSQALAVDCEQYF
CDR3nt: TGTGCCAGCAGCCAAGCGTTGGCAGTGGACTGCGAGCAGTACTTC

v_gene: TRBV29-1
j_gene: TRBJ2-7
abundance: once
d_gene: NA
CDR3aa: CSVGASYEQYF
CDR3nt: TGCAGCGTTGGGGCCTCCTACGAGCAGTACTTC

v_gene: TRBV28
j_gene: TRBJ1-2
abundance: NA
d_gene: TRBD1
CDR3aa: CASSFGRGSYGYTF
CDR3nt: TGTGCCAGCAGTTTCGGCAGGGGGAGCTATGGCTACACCTTC

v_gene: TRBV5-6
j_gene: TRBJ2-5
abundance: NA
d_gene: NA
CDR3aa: CASSYITGWETQYF
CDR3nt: TGTGCCAGCAGTTATATTACTGGATGGGAGACCCAGTACTTC

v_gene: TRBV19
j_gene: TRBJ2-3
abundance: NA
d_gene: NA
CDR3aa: CASSLTDTDTQYF
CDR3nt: TGTGCCAGTAGTCTGACAGATACAGATACGCAGTATTTT

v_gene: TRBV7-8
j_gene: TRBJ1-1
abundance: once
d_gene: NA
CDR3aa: CASSIGLYDTEAFF
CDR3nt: TGTGCCAGCAGCATCGGACTTTACGACACTGAAGCTTTCTTT

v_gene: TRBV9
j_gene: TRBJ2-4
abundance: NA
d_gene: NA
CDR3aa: CASSVGLSEGPGLAKNIQYF
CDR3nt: TGTGCCAGCAGCGTAGGCCTCTCAGAAGGACCCGGGCTAGCCAAAAACATTCAGTACTTC

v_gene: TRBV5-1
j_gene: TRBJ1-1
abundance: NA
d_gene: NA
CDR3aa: CASSGAIDTEAFF
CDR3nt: TGCGCCAGCAGCGGGGCAATTGACACTGAAGCTTTCTTT

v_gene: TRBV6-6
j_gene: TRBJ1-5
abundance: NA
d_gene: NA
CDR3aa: CASSKDSNQPQHF
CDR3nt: TGTGCCAGCAGTAAAGATAGCAATCAGCCCCAGCATTTT

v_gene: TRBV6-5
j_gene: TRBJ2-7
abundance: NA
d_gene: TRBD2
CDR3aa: CASKGANGGAYEQYF
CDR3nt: TGTGCCAGCAAAGGTGCAAACGGGGGGGCCTACGAGCAGTACTTC

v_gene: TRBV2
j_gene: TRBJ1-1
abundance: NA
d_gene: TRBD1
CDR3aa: CASSTRPGQMNTEAFF
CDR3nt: TGTGCCAGCAGTACAAGACCGGGACAGATGAACACTGAAGCTTTCTTT

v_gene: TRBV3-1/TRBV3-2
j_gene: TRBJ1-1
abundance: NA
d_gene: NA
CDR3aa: CASSQATGNTEAFF
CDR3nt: TGTGCCAGCAGCCAAGCCACAGGGAACACTGAAGCTTTCTTT

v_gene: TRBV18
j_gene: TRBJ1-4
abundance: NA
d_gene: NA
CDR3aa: CASSPRTEPTTNEKLFF
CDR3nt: TGTGCCAGCTCACCGAGGACAGAGCCAACAACTAATGAAAAACTGTTTTTT

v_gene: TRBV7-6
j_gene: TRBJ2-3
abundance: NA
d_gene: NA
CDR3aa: CASSLNRARGTDTQYF
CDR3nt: TGTGCCAGCAGCTTAAACAGGGCGCGGGGCACAGATACGCAGTATTTT

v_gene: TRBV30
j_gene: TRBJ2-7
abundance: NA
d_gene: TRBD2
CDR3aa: CAWSPPGLAGIYEQYF
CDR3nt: TGTGCCTGGAGTCCTCCGGGACTAGCGGGAATTTACGAGCAGTACTTC

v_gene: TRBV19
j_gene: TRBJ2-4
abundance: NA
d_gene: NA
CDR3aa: CASSALGTPIQYF
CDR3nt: TGTGCCAGTAGTGCCCTGGGGACGCCAATTCAGTACTTC

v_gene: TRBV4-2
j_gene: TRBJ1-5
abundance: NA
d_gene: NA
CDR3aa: CASSQDPWGGNQPQHF
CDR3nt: TGTGCCAGCAGCCAAGATCCTTGGGGTGGCAATCAGCCCCAGCATTTT

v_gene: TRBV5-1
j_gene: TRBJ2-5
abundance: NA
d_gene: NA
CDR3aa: CASSRGPAETQYF
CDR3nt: TGCGCCAGCAGCCGAGGACCCGCGGAGACCCAGTACTTC

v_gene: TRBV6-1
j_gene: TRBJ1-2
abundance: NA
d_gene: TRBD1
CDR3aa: CASSKARGGDYGYTF
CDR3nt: TGTGCCAGCAGTAAAGCCAGGGGGGGAGACTATGGCTACACCTTC

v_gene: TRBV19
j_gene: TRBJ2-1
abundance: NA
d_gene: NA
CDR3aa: CASNPRGYDYNEQFF
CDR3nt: TGTGCCAGTAACCCTCGGGGGTATGACTACAATGAGCAGTTCTTC

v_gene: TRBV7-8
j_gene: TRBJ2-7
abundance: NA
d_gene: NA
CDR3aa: CASSFSESYEQYF
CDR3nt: TGTGCCAGCAGCTTCTCCGAATCCTACGAGCAGTACTTC

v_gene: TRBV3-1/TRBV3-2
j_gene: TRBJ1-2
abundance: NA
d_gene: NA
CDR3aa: CASSQIPGGYTF
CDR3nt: TGTGCCAGCAGCCAGATCCCTGGCGGCTACACCTTC

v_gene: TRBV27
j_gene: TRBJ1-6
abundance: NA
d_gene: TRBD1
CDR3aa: CASSDGTGDSPLHF
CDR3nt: TGTGCCAGCAGTGATGGGACAGGGGATTCACCCCTCCACTTT

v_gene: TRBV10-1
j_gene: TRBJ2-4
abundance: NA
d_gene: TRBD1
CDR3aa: CASSESGRGQAKNIQYF
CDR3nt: TGCGCCAGCAGTGAGTCGGGTAGGGGGCAGGCCAAAAACATTCAGTACTTC

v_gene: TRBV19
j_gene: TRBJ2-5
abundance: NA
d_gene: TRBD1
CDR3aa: CASSQGQGQETQYF
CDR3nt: TGTGCCAGTAGCCAGGGACAGGGTCAAGAGACCCAGTACTTC

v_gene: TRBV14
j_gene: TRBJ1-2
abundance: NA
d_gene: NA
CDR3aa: CASSQVTEGRNTF
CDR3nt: TGTGCCAGCAGCCAGGTGACGGAAGGACGGAACACCTTC

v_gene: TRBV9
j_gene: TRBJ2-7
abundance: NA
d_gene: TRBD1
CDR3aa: CASSSGQGRFYEQYF
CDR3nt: TGTGCCAGCAGCTCGGGACAGGGGCGGTTCTACGAGCAGTACTTC

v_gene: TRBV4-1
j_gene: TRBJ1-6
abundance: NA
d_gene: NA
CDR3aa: CASSQEGASIGAPLHF
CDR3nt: TGCGCCAGCAGCCAAGAAGGAGCATCCATCGGAGCACCCCTCCACTTT

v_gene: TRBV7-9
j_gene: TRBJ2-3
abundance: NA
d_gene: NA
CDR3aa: CASSFSSSQGTDTQYF
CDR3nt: TGTGCCAGCAGCTTTTCCTCTAGTCAGGGGACAGATACGCAGTATTTT

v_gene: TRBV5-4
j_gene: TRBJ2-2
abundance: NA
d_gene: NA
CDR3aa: CASSPEGVSGELFF
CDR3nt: TGTGCCAGCAGCCCCGAGGGAGTATCCGGGGAGCTGTTTTTT

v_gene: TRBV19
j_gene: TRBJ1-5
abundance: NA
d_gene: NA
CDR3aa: CASSIWQGGGNQPQHF
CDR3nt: TGTGCCAGTAGTATATGGCAGGGTGGGGGCAATCAGCCCCAGCATTTT

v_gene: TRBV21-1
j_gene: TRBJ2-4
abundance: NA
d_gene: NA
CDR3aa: CASSKEFGGVAKNIQYF
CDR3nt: TGTGCCAGCAGCAAAGAATTTGGGGGGGTAGCCAAAAACATTCAGTACTTC